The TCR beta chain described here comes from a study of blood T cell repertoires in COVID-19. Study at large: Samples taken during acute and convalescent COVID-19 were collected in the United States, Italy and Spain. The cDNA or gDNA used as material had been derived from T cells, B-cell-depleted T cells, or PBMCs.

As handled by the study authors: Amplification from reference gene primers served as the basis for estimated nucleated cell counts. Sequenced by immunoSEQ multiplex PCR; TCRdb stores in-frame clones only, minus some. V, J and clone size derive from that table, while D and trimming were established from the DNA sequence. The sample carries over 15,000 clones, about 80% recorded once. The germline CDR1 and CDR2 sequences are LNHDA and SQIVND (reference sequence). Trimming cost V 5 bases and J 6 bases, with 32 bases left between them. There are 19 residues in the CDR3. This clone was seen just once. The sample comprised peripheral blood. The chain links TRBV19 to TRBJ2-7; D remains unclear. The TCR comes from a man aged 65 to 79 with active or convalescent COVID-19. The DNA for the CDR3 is TGTGCCAGTAGTTTACGACACCCCCAGCCCCCGGATGGGCTATCCGAGCAGTACTTC. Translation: CASSLRHPQPPDGLSEQYF.